A selection of T cell receptor beta chains follows, all from one sample in a study of graft-versus-host responses after intestinal transplantation. The antigens for these receptors are not known. Method: immunoSEQ multiplex PCR; TCRdb's copy keeps in-frame clones and lacks some. The sample includes over 65,000 clones, about 91% seen only once; the top ten take 7.6%. The material was unstimulated CD8+ T cells sorted from spleen or lymph node cells, obtained before transplant. All receptors come from a human donor who was the organ donor for an intestinal transplant. CDR3s include the opening cysteine and the closing phenylalanine or tryptophan. D genes are given only for firm matches. The size field is filled for only some rows; it gives once, few, many or a size class.

DNA,CDR3,J,D,size,V
TGTGCCAGCAGCGTAGCGACAGGGATGACAGATACGCAGTATTTT,CASSVATGMTDTQYF,TRBJ2-3,TRBD1,once,TRBV9
TGTGCCAGCAGTTTAGGGCGCGGCACTGAAGCTTTCTTT,CASSLGRGTEAFF,TRBJ1-1,-,-,TRBV27
TGCGCCAGCAGCGAGGGACGGTACCAAGAGACCCAGTACTTC,CASSEGRYQETQYF,TRBJ2-5,-,-,TRBV4-1
TGTGCCAGCAGCCCGGACAGCTACACAGATACGCAGTATTTT,CASSPDSYTDTQYF,TRBJ2-3,-,few,TRBV9
TGTGCCTGGAACAGGGGGCTCGAATCGGATACGCAGTATTTT,CAWNRGLESDTQYF,TRBJ2-3,TRBD1,-,TRBV30
TGTGCCAGCAGCTTAATCGGACAGGCCCCAGGGGATACGCAGTATTTT,CASSLIGQAPGDTQYF,TRBJ2-3,TRBD1,-,TRBV11-2
TGTGCCAGCAGCCCAAACTACGAGCAGTACTTC,CASSPNYEQYF,TRBJ2-7,-,-,TRBV11-2
TGTGCCAGCAGCTTAGGTTTTTATGGCTATGGCTACACCTTC,CASSLGFYGYGYTF,TRBJ1-2,-,-,TRBV11-2
TGTGCCAGCACCTTCAAGACAGGGGGCTCCTACAATGAGCAGTTCTTC,CASTFKTGGSYNEQFF,TRBJ2-1,TRBD1,-,TRBV7-9
TGTGCCAGCAGTTCACTAGCGGGACCCCTCTACGAGCAGTACTTC,CASSSLAGPLYEQYF,TRBJ2-7,TRBD2,-,TRBV2
TGCGCCAGCAGCGAAGGAGAGAACTACGAGCAGTACTTC,CASSEGENYEQYF,TRBJ2-7,-,-,TRBV10-2
TGTGCCAGCAGCCCAGGGTGGGTGGATGGCTACACCTTC,CASSPGWVDGYTF,TRBJ1-2,-,-,TRBV6-5
TGCGCCAGCAGTCTATTTCGAAATTCACCCCTCCACTTT,CASSLFRNSPLHF,TRBJ1-6,-,-,TRBV5-1
TGTGCCAGCAGCCGCTGGCCGGGACAGGGGTATAATTCACCCCTCCACTTT,CASSRWPGQGYNSPLHF,TRBJ1-6,TRBD1,-,TRBV5-4
TGTGCCAGTAGTATAGTGGGGAGGACTAGCGGGTACACCGGGGAGCTGTTTTTT,CASSIVGRTSGYTGELFF,TRBJ2-2,TRBD2,-,TRBV19
TGTGCCAGCAGCTTAACGGGGTTGGGGGAGACCCAGTACTTC,CASSLTGLGETQYF,TRBJ2-5,-,-,TRBV7-3
TGTGCCAGCAGCCAAGATATGGATAACTATGGCTACACCTTC,CASSQDMDNYGYTF,TRBJ1-2,-,-,TRBV14
TGTGCCAGCAGCTTAGAGTGGAACGAGCAGTACTTC,CASSLEWNEQYF,TRBJ2-7,-,-,TRBV13
TGTGCCAGCCTGCCGTCCCACAATGAGCAGTTCTTC,CASLPSHNEQFF,TRBJ2-1,-,few,TRBV21-1
TGTGCCAGCAGCGGCTCGGGGGATTTCTCTGGAAACACCATATATTTT,CASSGSGDFSGNTIYF,TRBJ1-3,-,-,TRBV9
TGTGCCAGCAGCCTCGACAGTGGCAATCAGCCCCAGCATTTT,CASSLDSGNQPQHF,TRBJ1-5,-,-,TRBV5-5
TGTGCCAGCAGCGGCACCGGGACAGGCGACTCCGAGCAGTACTTC,CASSGTGTGDSEQYF,TRBJ2-7,TRBD1,-,TRBV13
TGTGCCACCAGCAGAGGGACCCTTCGGGGAGAGACCCAGTACTTC,CATSRGTLRGETQYF,TRBJ2-5,-,-,TRBV15
TGTGCCTGGAGCGACAGGGTTGATGCGACCCAGTACTTC,CAWSDRVDATQYF,TRBJ2-5,TRBD1,-,TRBV30
TGTGCCAGTAGTTGGGGACAGGGGACAGATACGCAGTATTTT,CASSWGQGTDTQYF,TRBJ2-3,TRBD1,-,TRBV19
TGTGCCAGCAGCTTATTGGGGACAGCCTCCTACGAGCAGTACTTC,CASSLLGTASYEQYF,TRBJ2-7,TRBD1,-,TRBV7-9
TGTGCCAGCAGCTCCGGGACGGAGAGTTACGAGCAGTACTTC,CASSSGTESYEQYF,TRBJ2-7,-,-,TRBV11-2
TGTGCCAGCAGCGTAGGGGACCCGCTTTCCACAGATACGCAGTATTTT,CASSVGDPLSTDTQYF,TRBJ2-3,-,-,TRBV9
TGCGCCAGCAGTGAGGGGACAGATACGCAGTATTTT,CASSEGTDTQYF,TRBJ2-3,-,-,TRBV10-1